This T cell receptor (beta chain) was recorded in a study of control samples from healthy donors and cancer patients. The CDR3 has 15 amino acids. Germline V gene sequence: CDR1 SEHNR, CDR2 FQNEAQ (reference sequence). V lost 2 bases and J lost 3, with 11 bases in between. The method was immunoSEQ multiplex PCR; TCRdb's version includes in-frame clones alone and lacks a portion of them. The sample lists under 95,000 clones, 75% to 90% occurring once. Material: blood. The chain couples TRBV7-9 to TRBJ2-1; possibly TRBD2 for D (6 bases). This receptor was taken from a man in his fifties or sixties in good health. The DNA of the CDR3 is TGTGCCAGCAGCTTAAGTAGCGGAGGCTACAATGAGCAGTTCTTC. It yields the protein CASSLSSGGYNEQFF.